This T cell receptor beta chain was identified in a study of vaccination and CD4 T cells after COVID-19. Study information: Cultures designated as controls were supplied with a CEFX pool, an HIV-1 Nef pool, or no peptide.

With respect to this clonotype: The antigen is unknown.

The CDR3 loop spans 16 amino acids. After removal of 2 bases from V and 2 bases from J, the junction contained 7 bases not matched to a gene. The germline V gene has CDR1 SGHAT and CDR2 FQNNGV. Treatment noted: approximately nine-day PBMC culture with coronavirus spike peptide pools or control peptides (ViraFEST assay). Using peptide pools, antigen-specific T cells were expanded in ViraFEST before TCRs were sequenced. Recorded positive PCR dates fall between March and December 2020, preceding US Alpha, Beta and Delta variants. Cultured CD4+ T cells had their DNA profiled by the Oncomine TCR Beta short-read assay. MiXCR, applied by TCRdb to the PCR reads, yields one record per CDR3 protein. The profile shows fewer than 20,000 distinct CDR3 sequences, approximately 50% of them singletons.

The gene calls are TRBV11-2 and TRBJ1-2; 8 nucleotides agree with TRBD1. The starting material was CD4+ T cells from blood, cultured in vitro, obtained before SARS-CoV-2 vaccination. This receptor was obtained from a human donor who had recovered from COVID-19. This CDR3 reads CASSLSTGQVNYGYTF. The CDR3 DNA follows: TGTGCCAGCAGCTTAAGCACGGGACAGGTGAACTATGGCTACACCTTC.